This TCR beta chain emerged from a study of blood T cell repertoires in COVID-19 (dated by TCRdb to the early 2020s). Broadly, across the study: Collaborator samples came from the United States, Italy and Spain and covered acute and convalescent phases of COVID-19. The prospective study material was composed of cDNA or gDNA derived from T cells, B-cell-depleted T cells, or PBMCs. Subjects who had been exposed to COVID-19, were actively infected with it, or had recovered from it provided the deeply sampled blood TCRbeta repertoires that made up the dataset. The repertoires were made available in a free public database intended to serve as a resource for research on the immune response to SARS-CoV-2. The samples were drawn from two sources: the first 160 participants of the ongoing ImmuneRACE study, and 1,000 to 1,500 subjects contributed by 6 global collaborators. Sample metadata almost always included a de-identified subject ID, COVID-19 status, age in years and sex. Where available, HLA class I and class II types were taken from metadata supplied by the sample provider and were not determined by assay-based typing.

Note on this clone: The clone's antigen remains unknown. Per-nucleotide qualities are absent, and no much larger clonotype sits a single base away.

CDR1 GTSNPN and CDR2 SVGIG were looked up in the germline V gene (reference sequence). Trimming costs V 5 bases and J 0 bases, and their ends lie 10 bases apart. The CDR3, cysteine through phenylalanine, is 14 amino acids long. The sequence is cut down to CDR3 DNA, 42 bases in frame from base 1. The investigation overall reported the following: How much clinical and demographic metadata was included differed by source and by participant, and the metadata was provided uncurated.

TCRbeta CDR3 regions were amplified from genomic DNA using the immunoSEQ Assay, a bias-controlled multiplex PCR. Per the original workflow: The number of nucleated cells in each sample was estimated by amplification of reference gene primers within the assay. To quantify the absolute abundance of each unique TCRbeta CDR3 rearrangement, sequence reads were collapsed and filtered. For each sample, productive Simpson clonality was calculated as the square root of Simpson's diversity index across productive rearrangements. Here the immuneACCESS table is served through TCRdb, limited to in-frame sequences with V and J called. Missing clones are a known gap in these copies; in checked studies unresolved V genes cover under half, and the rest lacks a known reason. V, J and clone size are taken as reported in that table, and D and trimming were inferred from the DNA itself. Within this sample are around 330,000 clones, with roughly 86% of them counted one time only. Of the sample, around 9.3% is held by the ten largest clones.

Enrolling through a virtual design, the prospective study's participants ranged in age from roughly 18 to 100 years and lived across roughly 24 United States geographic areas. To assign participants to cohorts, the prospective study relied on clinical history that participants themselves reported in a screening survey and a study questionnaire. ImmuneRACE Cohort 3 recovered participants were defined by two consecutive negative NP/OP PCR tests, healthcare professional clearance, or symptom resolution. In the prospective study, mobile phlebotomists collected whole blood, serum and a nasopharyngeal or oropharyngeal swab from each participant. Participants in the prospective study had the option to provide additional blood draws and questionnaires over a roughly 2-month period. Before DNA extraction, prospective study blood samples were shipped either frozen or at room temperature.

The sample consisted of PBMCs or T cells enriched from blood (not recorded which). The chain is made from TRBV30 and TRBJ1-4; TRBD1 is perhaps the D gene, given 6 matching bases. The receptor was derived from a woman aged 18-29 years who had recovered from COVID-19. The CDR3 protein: CAWGTGPTNEKLFF. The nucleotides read TGTGCCTGGGGTACAGGGCCAACTAATGAAAAACTGTTTTTT. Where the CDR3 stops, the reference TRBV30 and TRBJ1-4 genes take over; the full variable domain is SQTIHQWPATLVQPVGSPLSLECTVEGTSNPNLYWYRQAAGRGLQLLFYSVGIGQISSEVPQNLSASRPQDRQFILSSKKLLLSDSGFYLCAWGTGPTNEKLFFGSGTQLSVL.